A selection of T cell receptor beta chains follows, all from one sample in a study of CD8 T cells in ankylosing spondylitis. From the 5' RACE reads, TCRdb called clonotypes with MiXCR, one entry per CDR3 protein. The sample shows hundreds of thousands of distinct CDR3 sequences, around 20% of them seen only once. The source material was blood, either unsorted or a sorted T cell fraction (not recorded which). The receptors derive from a male donor with ankylosing spondylitis or in good health (not recorded which). CDR3s include the opening cysteine and the closing phenylalanine or tryptophan. Each record gives: V gene, D gene, clone size, J gene, CDR3 protein, CDR3 DNA. A D gene is named only where the DNA matches it firmly. Clone size appears in some rows only: once, few, many, or a class for an expanded clone.

V: TRBV11-2; D: NA; size: NA; J: TRBJ2-3; CDR3: CASSLVGGAGDTQYF; DNA: TGTGCCAGCAGCTTAGTAGGCGGGGCGGGAGATACGCAGTATTTT
V: TRBV10-3; D: NA; size: few; J: TRBJ2-6; CDR3: CAISGDHEGADLSGANVLTF; DNA: TGTGCCATCAGTGGTGATCACGAGGGAGCCGATCTCTCTGGGGCCAACGTCCTGACTTTC
V: TRBV15; D: NA; size: NA; J: TRBJ2-6; CDR3: CATRDAGANVLTF; DNA: TGTGCCACAAGGGATGCTGGGGCCAACGTCCTGACTTTC
V: TRBV18; D: NA; size: NA; J: TRBJ1-1; CDR3: CASSLLGSATEAFF; DNA: TGTGCCAGCTCACTTCTTGGGTCGGCCACTGAAGCTTTCTTT
V: TRBV6-1; D: NA; size: NA; J: TRBJ2-1; CDR3: CASSDSRSYNERFF; DNA: TGTGCCAGCAGTGACAGCCGCTCCTACAATGAGCGGTTCTTC
V: TRBV27; D: NA; size: few; J: TRBJ1-4; CDR3: CASRHRGANEKLFF; DNA: TGTGCCAGCAGGCACCGCGGGGCTAATGAAAAACTGTTTTTT
V: TRBV20-1; D: NA; size: NA; J: TRBJ1-1; CDR3: CSARDPSGVENTEAFF; DNA: TGCAGTGCTAGAGATCCATCAGGGGTTGAGAACACTGAAGCTTTCTTT
V: TRBV27; D: NA; size: NA; J: TRBJ2-7; CDR3: CASTPGMLSYEQYF; DNA: TGTGCCAGCACTCCTGGAATGTTATCGTACGAGCAGTACTTC
V: TRBV29-1; D: TRBD1; size: few; J: TRBJ2-2; CDR3: CSVVTGYTGELFF; DNA: TGCAGCGTTGTGACAGGGTACACCGGGGAGCTGTTTTTT
V: TRBV5-6; D: NA; size: few; J: TRBJ1-5; CDR3: CASSLSRGNQPQHF; DNA: TGTGCCAGCAGCTTGAGCAGGGGCAATCAGCCCCAGCATTTT
V: TRBV12-3/TRBV12-4; D: NA; size: many; J: TRBJ1-1; CDR3: CASSLIGTEAFF; DNA: TGTGCCAGCAGTTTAATAGGCACTGAAGCTTTCTTT
V: TRBV6-2/TRBV6-3; D: TRBD2; size: NA; J: TRBJ2-4; CDR3: CASRSRLAPHIQYF; DNA: TGTGCCAGCAGGTCACGACTAGCCCCCCACATTCAGTACTTC
V: TRBV6-5; D: TRBD2; size: NA; J: TRBJ2-3; CDR3: CASTNFLAGDTDTQYF; DNA: TGTGCCAGCACTAACTTCCTAGCGGGGGACACAGATACGCAGTATTTT
V: TRBV20-1; D: TRBD2; size: few; J: TRBJ2-1; CDR3: CSARDMRGALNEQFF; DNA: TGCAGTGCTAGAGATATGCGGGGGGCGTTAAATGAGCAGTTCTTC
V: TRBV5-1; D: TRBD2; size: NA; J: TRBJ2-7; CDR3: CASSELAGGTYEQYF; DNA: TGCGCCAGCAGCGAGTTAGCGGGGGGAACCTACGAGCAGTACTTC
V: TRBV12-3/TRBV12-4; D: NA; size: NA; J: TRBJ2-2; CDR3: CASSPSDTGELFF; DNA: TGTGCCAGCAGCCCCAGTGACACCGGGGAGCTGTTTTTT
V: TRBV2; D: NA; size: NA; J: TRBJ2-7; CDR3: CASNPPLTYEQYF; DNA: TGTGCCAGCAACCCCCCCCTTACCTACGAGCAGTACTTC
V: TRBV7-9; D: NA; size: few; J: TRBJ2-7; CDR3: CASSPPRTDNEQYF; DNA: TGTGCCAGCAGCCCTCCCCGGACCGATAACGAGCAGTACTTC
V: TRBV5-6; D: NA; size: NA; J: TRBJ1-5; CDR3: CASSTRALDQPQHF; DNA: TGTGCCAGCAGCACCCGGGCACTTGATCAGCCCCAGCATTTT
V: TRBV7-9; D: NA; size: NA; J: TRBJ2-1; CDR3: CASSLADHEQFF; DNA: TGTGCCAGCAGCTTAGCCGACCATGAGCAGTTCTTC
V: TRBV28; D: NA; size: NA; J: TRBJ2-2; CDR3: CASSFLPGAGDLFF; DNA: TGTGCCAGCAGTTTTCTGCCGGGCGCCGGGGATCTGTTTTTT
V: TRBV12-3/TRBV12-4; D: NA; size: NA; J: TRBJ2-7; CDR3: CASSLVGPSSYEQYF; DNA: TGTGCCAGCAGCCTCGTGGGGCCCAGCTCCTACGAGCAGTACTTC
V: TRBV6-5; D: TRBD1; size: few; J: TRBJ1-5; CDR3: CASSYSWTGGQGNQPQHF; DNA: TGTGCCAGCAGTTACTCGTGGACAGGGGGTCAAGGCAATCAGCCCCAGCATTTT
V: TRBV4-1; D: NA; size: few; J: TRBJ2-3; CDR3: CASSPEWGGAVDTQYF; DNA: TGCGCCAGCAGCCCCGAGTGGGGGGGGGCGGTAGATACGCAGTATTTT
V: TRBV7-9; D: NA; size: NA; J: TRBJ2-7; CDR3: CASSLVALEQYF; DNA: TGTGCCAGCAGCTTAGTGGCGCTTGAGCAGTACTTC
V: TRBV28; D: NA; size: NA; J: TRBJ2-1; CDR3: CASSLPGTGPSSYNEQFF; DNA: TGTGCCAGCAGTTTACCCGGGACGGGGCCGAGCTCCTACAATGAGCAGTTCTTC
V: TRBV7-9; D: NA; size: few; J: TRBJ1-1; CDR3: CASNLGTGAFF; DNA: TGTGCCAGCAACCTAGGGACTGGAGCTTTCTTT
V: TRBV12-5; D: TRBD1; size: NA; J: TRBJ2-7; CDR3: CAGAPGQFSYEQYF; DNA: TGTGCTGGGGCCCCGGGACAGTTTTCCTACGAGCAGTACTTC
V: TRBV6-2/TRBV6-3; D: NA; size: few; J: TRBJ2-1; CDR3: CASSYIGDNEQFF; DNA: TGTGCCAGCAGTTACATAGGGGATAACGAGCAGTTCTTC
V: TRBV15; D: NA; size: NA; J: TRBJ2-1; CDR3: CATSRERTDYSYNEQFF; DNA: TGTGCCACCAGCAGAGAAAGGACAGACTACTCCTACAATGAGCAGTTCTTC
V: TRBV30; D: NA; size: few; J: TRBJ2-1; CDR3: CAAQTGSGPNEQFF; DNA: TGTGCCGCCCAGACTGGTTCCGGCCCCAATGAGCAGTTCTTC
V: TRBV20-1; D: NA; size: NA; J: TRBJ2-1; CDR3: CSAKIGDEQFF; DNA: TGCAGTGCTAAGATTGGTGATGAGCAGTTCTTC
V: TRBV27; D: NA; size: NA; J: TRBJ2-3; CDR3: CASSTPDRLSTQYF; DNA: TGTGCCAGCAGTACCCCCGACCGGTTGAGTACGCAGTATTTT
V: TRBV29-1; D: NA; size: few; J: TRBJ2-1; CDR3: CSVEDATAYNEQFF; DNA: TGCAGCGTTGAAGATGCGACAGCCTACAATGAGCAGTTCTTC
V: TRBV9; D: TRBD1; size: NA; J: TRBJ2-3; CDR3: CASSVPQGVFTDTQYF; DNA: TGTGCCAGCAGCGTTCCACAGGGGGTTTTTACAGATACGCAGTATTTT
V: TRBV6-4; D: TRBD2; size: NA; J: TRBJ2-1; CDR3: CASSDSAGGHEQFF; DNA: TGTGCCAGCAGTGACTCGGCGGGGGGGCATGAGCAGTTCTTC
V: TRBV11-2; D: NA; size: many; J: TRBJ1-1; CDR3: CASSLPGANTEAFF; DNA: TGTGCCAGCAGCTTACCAGGGGCGAACACTGAAGCTTTCTTT
V: TRBV20-1; D: NA; size: NA; J: TRBJ2-7; CDR3: CSAEMQLSYEQYF; DNA: TGCAGTGCAGAAATGCAGCTCTCCTACGAGCAGTACTTC
V: TRBV7-9; D: TRBD2; size: NA; J: TRBJ2-5; CDR3: CASSILAGGLETQYF; DNA: TGTGCCAGCAGCATCCTAGCGGGGGGGCTCGAGACCCAGTACTTC
V: TRBV12-3/TRBV12-4; D: TRBD2; size: once; J: TRBJ2-1; CDR3: CASTLGLAGGRLF; DNA: TGTGCCAGCACCCTGGGACTAGCGGGGGGCCGCCTCTTC
V: TRBV7-9; D: NA; size: NA; J: TRBJ2-5; CDR3: CASSLGSAETQYF; DNA: TGTGCCAGCAGCTTAGGATCGGCAGAGACCCAGTACTTC
V: TRBV28; D: NA; size: NA; J: TRBJ2-7; CDR3: CASSPGSYLYEQYF; DNA: TGTGCCAGCAGTCCCGGGAGCTACCTCTACGAGCAGTACTTC
V: TRBV4-2; D: NA; size: few; J: TRBJ2-1; CDR3: CASSQAGASYNEQFF; DNA: TGTGCCAGCAGCCAAGCGGGGGCCTCCTACAATGAGCAGTTCTTC